These 26 T cell receptor beta chains were sequenced from one sample in a study of blood T cells in healthy people across ages. Primed by a sample-barcoded 5' primer and a J-beta primer mix, a second PCR proceeded for about 7 to 11 cycles. In TCRdb, the 5' RACE reads were re-called with MiXCR into one record per CDR3 protein. The repertoire has about 970,000 distinct CDR3 sequences, just over 50% of them found once; the top ten carry about 21%. What was sequenced was blood. The receptors derive from an older woman in good health.

This rearrangement joins TRBV4-2 to TRBJ1-6; no reliable D call. Trimming shortened V by 8 bases and J by 7 bases, and 15 bases separated the two germline ends. Germline CDR1 and CDR2: LGHNA and YNFKEQ. The CDR3 has 14 residues. CDR3 DNA: TGTGCCAGCCAATCCGGGCCGCTCAATTCACCCCTCCACTTT. It encodes CASQSGPLNSPLHF.

This clonotype came up many times. The V and J genes are TRBV5-1 and TRBJ2-5; no definite D call. The CDR3 has 13 amino acids. Trimming left V 0 bases short and J 4 bases short, with 7 bases between. CDR1 and CDR2 (germline): SGHRS, YFSETQ. The CDR3 sequence: CASSLGNGETQYF. DNA for the CDR3: TGCGCCAGCAGCTTGGGTAACGGAGAGACCCAGTACTTC.

This chain uses TRBV12-3 or TRBV12-4 with TRBJ2-3; no reliable D call. The V end was cut by 6 bases, the J end by 3 bases, with 10 bases between. The CDR3 consists of 13 residues. The CDR3 loop is CASRRTETDTQYF. The CDR3 region has the DNA TGTGCCAGCAGGCGGACGGAGACAGATACGCAGTATTTT.

This clonotype appeared a few times. The genes are TRBV5-1 and TRBJ2-7, with 8 positions matching TRBD2. V shed 0 bases, J shed 3 bases, and the junction held 11 bases outside the gene matches. The germline CDR1 and CDR2 sequences are SGHRS and YFSETQ. CDR3 length: 17 residues. DNA of the CDR3: TGCGCCAGCAGCTTGGCTGTTATAGGGAGCGGGAGCTACGAGCAGTACTTC. It encodes CASSLAVIGSGSYEQYF.

The rearrangement links TRBV27 to TRBJ2-7, with D maybe TRBD1 (6 bases). The V and J ends lost 4 bases and 7 bases respectively, with 17 bases between them. In germline, CDR1 is MNHEY, CDR2 SMNVEV (reference sequence). The CDR3 is 14 residues long. CDR3: CASSSPPGHTEQYF. The CDR3 region has the DNA TGTGCCAGCAGTTCGCCACCGGGACACACAGAGCAGTACTTC.

The V gene is TRBV20-1, the J gene TRBJ1-5; perhaps TRBD1 as D (6 bases). Trimming removed 5 bases at V and 3 bases at J, with 14 bases between. The CDR3 consists of 14 residues. Germline-derived CDR1 and CDR2 are DFQATT and SNEGSKA (reference sequence). The CDR3 bases are TGCAGTGCTCCGTTGACAGGAGACAATCAGCCCCAGCATTTT. Translated, it gives CSAPLTGDNQPQHF.

This clonotype was picked up a small number of times. This chain uses TRBV6-2 or TRBV6-3 with TRBJ2-6; D uncertain. With 5 bases removed from V and 3 bases from J, the gap between germline ends came to 23 bases. The CDR3 extends over 19 amino acids. CDR1 and CDR2 (germline): MNHEY, SVGEGT. The CDR3 spells CASSPSLVSRIVGANVLTF. In DNA form, the CDR3 reads TGTGCCAGCAGTCCCTCACTGGTATCACGGATTGTTGGGGCCAACGTCCTGACTTTC.

This clonotype was observed a few times. This chain connects TRBV29-1 to TRBJ1-5, with TRBD1 matching 8 bases. Germline-derived CDR1 and CDR2 are SQVTM and ANQGSEA. This CDR3 spans 14 amino acids. V trimming: 6 bases; J trimming: 2 bases; junction bases outside the gene matches: 6. CDR3 protein: CSVTGGSGNQPQHF. In nucleotides, the CDR3 is TGCAGCGTCACAGGGGGATCGGGCAATCAGCCCCAGCATTTT.

This clonotype was recorded at least ten times. The genes are TRBV12-3 or TRBV12-4 and TRBJ2-1, with 8 bases that match TRBD1. The V segment lost 5 bases and the J segment 9 bases; nucleotides outside the gene matches: 6. There are 13 residues in the CDR3. CDR3 nucleotides: TGTGCCAGCAGTACAAGGACAGGGACTGAGCAGTTCTTC. It specifies CASSTRTGTEQFF.

This chain connects TRBV7-8 to TRBJ1-5, with D possibly matching TRBD1 (5 bases). Germline assignment: CDR1 SGHVS and CDR2 FQNEAQ. CDR3 size: 16 residues. V gave up 3 bases and J gave up 6 bases, with 18 bases separating them. In nucleotides, the CDR3 is TGTGCCAGCAGCTTTGGCAGGGATTATTTTTCTCAGCCCCAGCATTTT. Residues: CASSFGRDYFSQPQHF.

This clonotype has just a few counts. The chain links TRBV6-2 or TRBV6-3 to TRBJ2-1; D perhaps matches TRBD2 (6 bases). V was clipped by 6 bases and J by 9 bases, with 24 bases between them. The CDR3 is made up of 16 amino acids. Germline V lookup: CDR1 MNHEY, CDR2 SVGEGT. The CDR3 loop reads CASSHESGRGSGEQFF. The CDR3 DNA reads as TGTGCCAGCAGCCACGAGTCCGGACGGGGGAGTGGTGAGCAGTTCTTC.

This chain links TRBV6-5 with TRBJ2-7; D gene ambiguous. CDR1 is MNHEY, CDR2 SVGAGI, per germline. Trimming pared 8 bases from V and 0 bases from J, leaving 17 bases between. This CDR3 region has 15 residues. The CDR3 DNA follows: TGTGCCAGCCAGTACGGCACCCACTACTCCTACGAGCAGTACTTC. Its translation: CASQYGTHYSYEQYF.

CDR3 coding DNA: TGTGCCAGCAGCCCAGCCGGGACTTTAACTACAGATACGCAGTATTTT. Translation gives CASSPAGTLTTDTQYF. The chain carries TRBV7-2 and TRBJ2-3; D is perhaps TRBD2 (6 bases). The V gene lost 5 bases and the J gene lost 3 bases, with 18 bases spanning the gap. The germline CDR1 and CDR2 sequences are SGHTA and FQGNSA. The CDR3 totals 16 residues.

The V and J genes are TRBV7-9 and TRBJ2-5; a possible D gene is TRBD1 (6 bases). Germline V gives CDR1 SEHNR, CDR2 FQNEAQ (reference sequence). The ends were cut back, 3 bases at V and 5 bases at J, with 10 bases in the middle. There are 13 residues in the CDR3. CDR3 residues: CASSLGAHETQYF. In nucleotides, the CDR3 is TGTGCCAGCAGCTTGGGGGCCCATGAGACCCAGTACTTC.

J is TRBJ2-5 and V is TRBV20-1; TRBD1 matches 9 bases. This CDR3 region has 16 residues. The V gene's germline CDR1 is DFQATT and CDR2 SNEGSKA (reference sequence). V gave up 5 bases and J gave up 4 bases; unmatched junction bases: 14. CDR3 residues: CSAAVFNRGRGETQYF. Written as DNA, the CDR3 is TGCAGTGCTGCAGTATTCAACAGGGGGCGAGGAGAGACCCAGTACTTC.

There are a few counts of this clonotype. This sequence joins TRBV9 and TRBJ2-1; 8 bases are a match to TRBD2. Trimming cost V 0 bases and J 9 bases; bases outside gene matches: 8. Looked up from germline, CDR1 is SGDLS and CDR2 is YYNGEE. The CDR3 is 15 residues long. Here the CDR3 reads CASSVVEGSGAEQFF. In DNA form, the CDR3 reads TGTGCCAGCAGCGTAGTAGAGGGTAGCGGGGCTGAGCAGTTCTTC.

The chain carries TRBV7-2 and TRBJ2-3; a possible D gene is TRBD1 (5 bases). V was cut by 2 bases and J by 3 bases, with 12 bases left in between. The CDR3 sequence is 15 residues long. Germline V CDR1 and CDR2: SGHTA, FQGNSA. The CDR3 region is CASSLRQGRTDTQYF. The CDR3 coding sequence is TGTGCCAGCAGCTTAAGGCAGGGTCGGACAGATACGCAGTATTTT. Complete variable domain (other parts from reference TRBV7-2 and TRBJ2-3): GAGVSQSPSNKVTEKGKDVELRCDPISGHTALYWYRQSLGQGLEFLIYFQGNSAPDKSGLPSDRFSAERTGGSVSTLTIQRTQQEDSAVYLCASSLRQGRTDTQYFGPGTRLTVL.

The chain uses TRBV11-2 and TRBJ2-7; 8 bases agree with TRBD1. The CDR3 has 17 residues. V was pared by 5 bases and J by 1 base, with 13 bases of the junction left unmatched. CDR1 and CDR2 from the germline V gene are SGHAT and FQNNGV. The CDR3 here is CASSPSGAGTGSYEQYF. The CDR3 region has the DNA TGTGCCAGCAGCCCCTCTGGGGCCGGGACAGGATCCTACGAGCAGTACTTC.

This clonotype was detected a few times. The V gene is TRBV21-1, the J gene TRBJ2-4; the table's D call of TRBD1 was not tested on the DNA. TRBV21-1 is recorded as a pseudogene. The CDR3 runs to 14 residues. The CDR3 DNA reads as TGTGCCAGCAGCAAAGACAGAAGGGGTAACATTCAGTACTTC. It encodes CASSKDRRGNIQYF.

This clonotype appeared a few times. The chain couples TRBV20-1 to TRBJ2-1, with 11 bases fitting TRBD2. This CDR3 region has 14 residues. The germline V gene encodes CDR1 DFQATT and CDR2 SNEGSKA (reference sequence). J gave up 12 bases and V 1 base, and 8 bases lay outside the gene matches. In DNA, the CDR3 is TGCAGTGCTAGAGGACTAGCGGGGAACCTTGGGCAGTTCTTC. Translation gives CSARGLAGNLGQFF.

The chain joins TRBV5-1 to TRBJ2-1; 10 bases line up with TRBD1. Germline CDR1 SGHRS, CDR2 YFSETQ. The junction had 3 bases not matched to a gene; V was cut back by 3 bases and J by 3 bases. The CDR3 is made up of 15 amino acids. CDR3 sequence (DNA): TGCGCCAGCAGCTCCGGACAGGGGGTCTACAATGAGCAGTTCTTC. As protein: CASSSGQGVYNEQFF.

This clonotype was observed a handful of times. The gene calls are TRBV4-3 and TRBJ2-7, with D uncertain. Trimming shortened V by 1 base and J by 0 bases, and 7 bases separated the two germline ends. Germline V lookup: CDR1 LGHNA, CDR2 YSLEER. The CDR3 loop spans 14 amino acids. CDR3 sequence reads: CASSQAVSSYEQYF. The CDR3 coding sequence is TGCGCCAGCAGCCAAGCGGTGAGCTCCTACGAGCAGTACTTC.

The V call is TRBV27, the J call TRBJ2-7; D ambiguous. The CDR3 extends over 12 amino acids. CDR1 is MNHEY and CDR2 is SMNVEV in the germline V gene (reference sequence). Trimming removed 7 bases at V and 3 bases at J, with 10 bases between. For the CDR3, the DNA is TGTGCCAGCACGAGTAGCTACTACGAGCAGTACTTC. It codes for CASTSSYYEQYF.

This clonotype was recorded once. A read error may produce the germline difference seen at one junction end. The gene calls are TRBV27 and TRBJ2-7, with TRBD2 as a possible D gene (5 bases). Germline V gene sequence: CDR1 MNHEY, CDR2 SMNVEV (reference sequence). The CDR3 totals 14 residues. CDR3: CTSGPPLGAAEQYF. The CDR3 DNA reads as TGTACCAGCGGTCCCCCCCTTGGAGCGGCCGAGCAGTACTTC.

The chain joins TRBV9 to TRBJ2-5; TRBD2 agrees at 8 bases. The ends lost 1 base at V and 11 bases at J; junction bases unmatched: 13. Germline V gene lookup returns CDR1 SGDLS and CDR2 YYNGEE. The CDR3 has 15 residues. CDR3 sequence reads: CASSVNSGTYNEQYF. CDR3 nucleotides: TGTGCCAGCAGCGTAAATAGCGGGACTTACAATGAGCAGTACTTC.

The CDR3 here is CASRGGTTSGEQYF. In DNA form, the CDR3 reads TGTGCCAGCAGGGGCGGGACTACCTCCGGCGAGCAGTACTTC. The rearrangement uses TRBV2 and TRBJ2-5, with 7 positions matching TRBD2. The J call may be incorrect, as the DNA end agrees better with TRBJ2-7. The germline V gene has CDR1 SNHLY and CDR2 FYNNEI. This CDR3 is built from 14 residues.